What follows are 10 T cell receptor beta chains derived from one specimen sequenced in a study of STAT3 mutations in large granular lymphocyte leukemia. Overall study results and limits: At least one immunodominant TCR beta clonotype appeared in every T-cell large granular lymphocyte leukemia patient.

For these TCRs, the target antigens are not known. Sequenced by immunoSEQ multiplex PCR; TCRdb stores in-frame clones only, minus some. The profile covers almost 250 clones, with 40% appearing a single time and under 55% taken by the ten largest. The material sequenced was peripheral blood mononuclear cells. All receptors come from a man aged 55 to 70 with T-cell large granular lymphocyte leukemia. Some clones in this sample may be carry-over from other donors' samples.

The chain recombines TRBV5-1 with TRBJ2-3, with TRBD1 matching 7 bases. The trim removed 4 bases at V and 4 bases at J, leaving 6 bases unmatched. The CDR3 consists of 14 residues. Germline assignment: CDR1 SGHRS and CDR2 YFSETQ. The CDR3 bases are TGCGCCAGCAGCACCGGACAGGAGTCAGATACGCAGTATTTT. The encoded protein is CASSTGQESDTQYF.

This chain connects TRBV5-1 to TRBJ2-7; a possible D gene is TRBD1 (5 bases). Germline V gene data show CDR1 as SGHRS and CDR2 as YFSETQ. The V end lost 2 bases, the J end lost 2 bases, and 8 bases lay between the germline ends. The CDR3 is 13 residues long. CDR3 coding DNA: TGCGCCAGCAGCTTCCCAGGGACCTACGAGCAGTACTTC. Translated, it gives CASSFPGTYEQYF.

This chain uses TRBV7-9 with TRBJ2-6, with D unclear. Germline values: CDR1 SEHNR, CDR2 FQNEAQ (reference sequence). The CDR3 extends over 14 amino acids. V was trimmed by 5 bases and J by 4 bases, leaving 9 bases between them. The CDR3: CASSAVDGANVLTF. The CDR3 DNA is TGTGCCAGCAGCGCGGTGGACGGGGCCAACGTCCTGACTTTC.

This clone was seen only a few times. V is TRBV5-6 and J is TRBJ2-5; possible D gene TRBD2, 5 bases. The CDR3 is 15 residues long. Trimming shortened V by 0 bases and J by 3 bases, and 12 bases separated the two germline ends. Germline CDR1 is SGHDT and CDR2 is YYEEEE. In DNA, the CDR3 is TGTGCCAGCAGCTTGGTTGGCCTAGCTGAAGAGACCCAGTACTTC. Amino acid sequence: CASSLVGLAEETQYF.

In nucleotides, the CDR3 is TGCAGCGTTGTGGTGGGGAAAGGCTACACCTTC. It specifies CSVVVGKGYTF. This rearrangement joins TRBV29-1 to TRBJ1-2, with D uncertain. Germline values: CDR1 SQVTM, CDR2 ANQGSEA. Trimming stripped 4 bases from V and 8 bases from J, with 11 bases between. This CDR3 contains 11 residues.

The chain has TRBV7-9 and TRBJ1-1; 11 positions agree with TRBD1. After removal of 5 bases from V and 7 bases from J, the junction contained 9 bases not matched to a gene. CDR3 length: 15 amino acids. Germline-derived CDR1 and CDR2 are SEHNR and FQNEAQ (reference sequence). CDR3: CASSPPRTGGFEAFF. The CDR3 region has the DNA TGTGCCAGCAGCCCACCCCGGACAGGGGGCTTTGAAGCTTTCTTT.

This clone is large. The rearrangement uses TRBV4-3 and TRBJ2-3; D is undetermined. Trimming took off 1 base at V and 1 base at J, with 12 bases between the two ends. There are 16 residues in the CDR3. CDR1 LGHNA and CDR2 YSLEER come from the germline V gene. CDR3 protein: CASSQGFIAGTDTQYF. CDR3 sequence (DNA): TGCGCCAGCAGCCAAGGTTTTATAGCCGGCACAGATACGCAGTATTTT.

The chain recombines TRBV29-1 with TRBJ1-1, with 11 bases that match TRBD1. The CDR3 has 12 residues. CDR1 and CDR2 from the germline V gene are SQVTM and ANQGSEA. Unmatched junction bases numbered 0, after V lost 6 bases and J lost 3 bases. The CDR3 region is CSVGQGDTEAFF. The CDR3 DNA follows: TGCAGCGTGGGACAGGGGGACACTGAAGCTTTCTTT.

This clone has just a few counts. The chain links TRBV7-9 to TRBJ2-4; D not certain. There are 12 residues in the CDR3. Germline V gene sequence: CDR1 SEHNR, CDR2 FQNEAQ (reference sequence). The V and J ends lost 1 base and 9 bases respectively, with 7 bases between them. The DNA of the CDR3 is TGTGCCAGCAGCTTAGAGGTCGGCATTCAGTACTTC. Translation: CASSLEVGIQYF.

J is TRBJ2-1 and V is TRBV7-9; 8 bases fit TRBD2. The V segment lost 2 bases and the J segment 6 bases; nucleotides outside the gene matches: 9. The CDR3 covers 16 residues. Germline V lookup: CDR1 SEHNR, CDR2 FQNEAQ (reference sequence). The CDR3 region is CASSLSPLAGTNEQFF. The DNA for the CDR3 is TGTGCCAGCAGCTTATCCCCTCTAGCGGGCACCAATGAGCAGTTCTTC.